The following is a TCR beta chain sequence with its context. The specificity of this receptor is unknown. Within one base of it there is no much larger clone, and no base qualities were kept. This record comes from a study of radiotherapy plus CTLA-4 blockade in lung cancer (dated by TCRdb to the late 2010s). About the investigation overall: Among enrolled patients, 15% to 20% had an objective response and 25% to 35% reached disease control. Broad study findings and their caveats: After treatment with radiotherapy and ipilimumab, TCR clones that originated in tumors expanded in peripheral blood. The strongest predictors of response were reported to be early dynamic shifts in blood T cell clones along with a rise in serum interferon-beta following radiation.

From the cysteine through the phenylalanine, the CDR3 covers 14 amino acids. Only the CDR3 part of the read is kept: 42 bases, read in frame from the first base. The V end gives up 9 bases and the J end 4 bases, leaving 11 bases in the junction not matched to a gene. In the germline V gene, CDR1 corresponds to SNHLY and CDR2 to FYNNEI. Receptors were amplified or captured by the immunoSEQ multiplex PCR assay. What TCRdb holds here is the immuneACCESS table cut down to in-frame rearrangements. Part of the clones is not present; checked against another copy, under half of the missing clones reflect an unresolved V gene, and the others are unexplained. The sample records fewer than 65,000 clones, approximately 84% of which are singletons. The ten top clones hold approximately 4.8% of the sample. The study tested focal radiation therapy combined with CTLA-4 blockade (ipilimumab) in patients with chemo-refractory metastatic non-small-cell lung cancer.

Specimen: peripheral blood, collected from a patient treated with radiotherapy plus ipilimumab. This receptor was obtained from a human donor with non-small cell lung cancer whose response to radiotherapy plus ipilimumab could not be evaluated. The rearranged segments are TRBV2 and TRBJ1-2; a stretch of 7 junction bases matches TRBD1. The nucleotide sequence is given as TGTGCCAGGAGAGGGGACAGCGTACTCTATGGCTACACCTTC. Translated, this gives CARRGDSVLYGYTF.